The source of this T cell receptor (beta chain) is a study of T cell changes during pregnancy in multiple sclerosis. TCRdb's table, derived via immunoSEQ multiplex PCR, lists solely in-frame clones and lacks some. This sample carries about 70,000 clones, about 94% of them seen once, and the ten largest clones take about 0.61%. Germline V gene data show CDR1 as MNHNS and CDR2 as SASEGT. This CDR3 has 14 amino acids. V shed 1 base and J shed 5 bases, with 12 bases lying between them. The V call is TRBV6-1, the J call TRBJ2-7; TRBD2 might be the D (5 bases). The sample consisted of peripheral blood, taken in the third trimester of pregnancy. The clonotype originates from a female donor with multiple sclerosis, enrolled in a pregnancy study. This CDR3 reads CASSEGRGGNEQYF. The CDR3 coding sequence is TGTGCCAGCAGTGAAGGACGGGGTGGCAACGAGCAGTACTTC.